These T cell receptor beta chains were read from a single sample in a study of T cell responses to AZD1222 COVID-19 vaccine. The table came from immunoSEQ multiplex PCR; TCRdb's copy has only in-frame clones and leaves some out. The profile covers some 130,000 clones, with over 90% appearing a single time and roughly 0.91% taken by the ten largest. The specimen comprised peripheral blood, sampled on day 0 of AZD1222 vaccination. Source of these receptors: an adult in good health. The CDR3 runs from the conserved cysteine through the conserved F or W. The D gene is left open where the match is weak. Clone size, where shown, is once, few, many, or a class for clones that have expanded.

>TRBJ2-3|TRBD1|-|TRBV11-3
TGTGCCAGCAGCTTAGGTCCGGACAGGGGATCTAGGTATTTT
CASSLGPDRGSRYF
>TRBJ1-1|-|-|TRBV27
TGTGCCAGCAGTATCTCCGCAGACACTGAAGCTTTCTTT
CASSISADTEAFF
>TRBJ2-2|-|-|TRBV6-2/TRBV6-3
TGTGCCAGCAGTTACCGGGCGGTTACCGGGGAGCTGTTTTTT
CASSYRAVTGELFF
>TRBJ1-1|-|-|TRBV14
TGTGCCAGCAGCCAAGATGGCAGCCTCTACACTGAAGCTTTCTTT
CASSQDGSLYTEAFF
>TRBJ1-2|-|-|TRBV6-5
TGTGCCAGCAGTTATGGGCCCTATGGCTACACCTTC
CASSYGPYGYTF
>TRBJ1-4|-|-|TRBV12-3/TRBV12-4
TGTGCCAGCAGTTTGGGGGGAAATGAAAAACTGTTTTTT
CASSLGGNEKLFF
>TRBJ2-2|-|-|TRBV3-1/TRBV3-2
TGTGCCAGCAGCCAAGTGTCCGGGGAGCTGTTTTTT
CASSQVSGELFF
>TRBJ1-2|-|-|TRBV20-1
TGCAGCGGCGGGAGCCTCTATGGCTACACCTTC
CSGGSLYGYTF
>TRBJ1-5|-|-|TRBV10-3
TGTGCCATCAGTGAGTCTAAGGGGGAGAGGAATCAGCCCCAGCATTTT
CAISESKGERNQPQHF
>TRBJ2-3|-|-|TRBV3-1/TRBV3-2
TGTGCCAGCCGGGCGAGGGGGGGCACAGATACGCAGTATTTT
CASRARGGTDTQYF
>TRBJ1-1|-|-|TRBV29-1
TGCAGCGTGGCCCCCACAGCCGACACTGAAGCTTTCTTT
CSVAPTADTEAFF
>TRBJ1-4|-|-|TRBV13
TGTGCCAGCAGCTTATATCTTGCAGGGACGGCGAATGAAAAACTGTTTTTT
CASSLYLAGTANEKLFF
>TRBJ2-1|TRBD2|-|TRBV3-1/TRBV3-2
TGTGCCAGCAGCCCTAGCGGGGGGGCTAACAGGGAGCAGTTCTTC
CASSPSGGANREQFF
>TRBJ2-7|TRBD1|few|TRBV10-3
TGTGCCACCGAGGGACAGGACTCCTACGAGCAGTACTTC
CATEGQDSYEQYF
>TRBJ1-5|-|-|TRBV6-6
TGTGCCAGCAGTTATGGCACCCCGAGCGATCAGCCCCAGCATTTT
CASSYGTPSDQPQHF
>TRBJ1-6|-|-|TRBV5-6
TGTGCCAGCAGCTTGGTAGGGGGATCCCGGATCAATTCACCCCTCCACTTT
CASSLVGGSRINSPLHF
>TRBJ1-5|-|-|TRBV5-6
TGTGCCAGCAGCTTCGGCAGTCTCAATCAGCCCCAGCATTTT
CASSFGSLNQPQHF
>TRBJ2-3|-|-|TRBV29-1
TGCAGCGTTGACGGGGACACAGATACGCAGTATTTT
CSVDGDTDTQYF
>TRBJ1-1|-|-|TRBV6-5
TGTGCCAGCAGTTCGGGACACCTGGGAACTGAAGCTTTCTTT
CASSSGHLGTEAFF
>TRBJ2-4|-|-|TRBV7-2
TGTGCCAGCAGCTCCCCGGGTGTAGCCAAAAACATTCAGTACTTC
CASSSPGVAKNIQYF
>TRBJ2-1|-|-|TRBV4-1
TGCGCCAGCAGCCAAGGTGGCAGCTACAATGAGCAGTTCTTC
CASSQGGSYNEQFF
>TRBJ2-2|-|-|TRBV7-9
TGTGCCAGCAGCTTAGCGCTTAACACCGGGGAGCTGTTTTTT
CASSLALNTGELFF